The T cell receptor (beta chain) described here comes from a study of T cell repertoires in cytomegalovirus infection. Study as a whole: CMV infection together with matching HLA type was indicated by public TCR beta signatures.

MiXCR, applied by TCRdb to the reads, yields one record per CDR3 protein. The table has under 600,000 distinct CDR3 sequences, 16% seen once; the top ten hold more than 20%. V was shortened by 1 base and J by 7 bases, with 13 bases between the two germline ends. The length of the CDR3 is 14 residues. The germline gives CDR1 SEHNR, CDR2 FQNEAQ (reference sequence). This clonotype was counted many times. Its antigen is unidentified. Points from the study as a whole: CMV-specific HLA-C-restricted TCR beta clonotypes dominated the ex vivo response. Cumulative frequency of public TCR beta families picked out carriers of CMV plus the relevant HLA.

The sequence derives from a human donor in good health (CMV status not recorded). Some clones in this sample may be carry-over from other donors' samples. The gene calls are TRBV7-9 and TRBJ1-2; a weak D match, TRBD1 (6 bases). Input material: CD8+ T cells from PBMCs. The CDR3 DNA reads TGTGCCAGCAGCTTAGGAGGGGGAGTCCCTGGCTACACCTTC. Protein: CASSLGGGVPGYTF.